A selection of T cell receptor beta chains follows, all from one sample in a study. In TCRdb, the 5' RACE reads were re-called with MiXCR into one record per CDR3 protein. The sample yields fewer than 25,000 distinct CDR3 sequences, around 30% seen once. Sequences were obtained from tumor-infiltrating naive CD4+ T cells sorted from the breast tumor. Every receptor here comes from a female donor with breast cancer. Both conserved end residues are part of each CDR3. Each record gives: J gene, clone size, D gene, V gene, CDR3 protein, CDR3 DNA. The D gene is left open where the match is weak. Only part of the rows carry a size: once, few, many, or a class if the clone is expanded.

>TRBJ2-1|medium-sized|TRBD1|TRBV9
CASSSGQGAVGQFF
TGTGCCAGCAGCTCGGGACAGGGGGCGGTAGGGCAGTTCTTC
>TRBJ1-1|NA|NA|TRBV4-2
CASSSRSGNTEAFF
TGTGCCAGCAGCTCACGTTCGGGGAACACTGAAGCTTTCTTT
>TRBJ2-7|medium-sized|TRBD2|TRBV7-8
CASSLTSGASYEQYF
TGTGCCAGCAGCTTGACTAGCGGGGCCTCCTACGAGCAGTACTTC
>TRBJ1-2|medium-sized|TRBD1|TRBV20-1
CSAPTQGLSYGYTF
TGCAGTGCTCCCACACAGGGGCTAAGCTATGGCTACACCTTC
>TRBJ2-1|NA|NA|TRBV5-1
CASSLAGTQYEQFF
TGCGCCAGCAGCTTGGCCGGGACTCAATATGAGCAGTTCTTC
>TRBJ1-1|NA|NA|TRBV19
CASSITGKGTAFF
TGTGCCAGTAGTATAACGGGGAAGGGGACAGCTTTCTTT
>TRBJ2-1|NA|TRBD2|TRBV29-1
CSVDGGLAGGLYNEQFF
TGCAGCGTTGACGGGGGACTAGCGGGAGGTTTATACAATGAGCAGTTCTTC
>TRBJ1-2|many|NA|TRBV7-9
CASSLEGGRGGYTF
TGTGCCAGCAGCTTAGAGGGGGGTCGAGGTGGCTACACCTTC
>TRBJ2-7|many|TRBD1|TRBV20-1
CSAFTGAYEQYF
TGCAGTGCTTTTACAGGGGCCTACGAGCAGTACTTC
>TRBJ2-1|NA|NA|TRBV4-2
CASSQDLLRANSYNEQFF
TGTGCCAGCAGCCAAGATCTGTTGCGGGCTAACTCCTACAATGAGCAGTTCTTC
>TRBJ2-1|many|TRBD2|TRBV18
CASSLQGGLWNEQFF
TGTGCCAGCTCTCTTCAGGGAGGGCTTTGGAATGAGCAGTTCTTC
>TRBJ2-3|many|NA|TRBV20-1
CSANRDFVGIADTQYF
TGCAGTGCTAATCGGGACTTTGTGGGAATCGCAGATACGCAGTATTTT
>TRBJ1-1|medium-sized|NA|TRBV7-9
CASSLGWAGEAFF
TGTGCCAGCAGCTTAGGCTGGGCGGGTGAAGCTTTCTTT
>TRBJ1-2|NA|NA|TRBV7-2
CASSLGMGYGYTF
TGTGCCAGCAGCTTAGGGATGGGCTATGGCTACACCTTC
>TRBJ2-1|many|TRBD2|TRBV9
CASSVRTSGRHEQFF
TGTGCCAGCAGCGTGCGGACTAGCGGGAGACATGAGCAGTTCTTC
>TRBJ2-1|medium-sized|TRBD2|TRBV12-3/TRBV12-4
CATRPLAGVWNEQFF
TGTGCCACCAGGCCCCTTGCGGGAGTCTGGAATGAGCAGTTCTTC
>TRBJ2-1|NA|TRBD2|TRBV7-9
CASVAGADNEQFF
TGTGCCTCAGTAGCGGGCGCAGACAATGAGCAGTTCTTC
>TRBJ1-5|many|TRBD1|TRBV15
CATGQNNQPQHF
TGTGCCACGGGACAGAACAATCAGCCCCAGCATTTT
>TRBJ1-1|NA|NA|TRBV4-1
CASSQERVTEAFF
TGCGCCAGCAGCCAAGAACGGGTGACTGAAGCTTTCTTT
>TRBJ2-7|many|TRBD1|TRBV7-8
CASSGALRTGGSYEQYF
TGTGCCAGCAGCGGCGCGCTGAGGACAGGGGGCTCCTACGAGCAGTACTTC
>TRBJ2-1|few|NA|TRBV12-3/TRBV12-4
CASTVVLTRNNEQFF
TGTGCCAGCACCGTTGTACTAACCCGGAACAATGAGCAGTTCTTC
>TRBJ2-3|medium-sized|NA|TRBV20-1
CSARNRETSTDTQYF
TGCAGTGCTAGAAACCGGGAAACTAGCACAGATACGCAGTATTTT
>TRBJ2-7|medium-sized|NA|TRBV20-1
CSAQNRESPPYEQYF
TGCAGTGCTCAAAACAGGGAGAGCCCTCCCTACGAGCAGTACTTC
>TRBJ2-1|few|NA|TRBV20-1
CSATPNSYEQFF
TGCAGTGCTACTCCTAATTCCTATGAGCAGTTCTTC
>TRBJ1-2|medium-sized|TRBD1|TRBV20-1
CSASGTGYGYTF
TGCAGTGCTAGTGGGACAGGGTATGGCTACACCTTC
>TRBJ1-5|few|NA|TRBV15
CATSRDLGNQPQHF
TGTGCCACCAGCAGAGATCTGGGGAATCAGCCCCAGCATTTT
>TRBJ1-2|few|NA|TRBV6-6
CASSPGGPFYGYTF
TGTGCCAGCAGCCCGGGGGGACCTTTCTATGGCTACACCTTC
>TRBJ1-5|NA|TRBD1|TRBV3-1
CASSRGTGPSQPQHF
TGTGCCAGCAGCCGGGGGACAGGGCCTTCTCAGCCCCAGCATTTT
>TRBJ1-5|NA|NA|TRBV9
CASSVEGSEGQPQHF
TGTGCCAGCAGCGTGGAAGGGTCAGAAGGTCAGCCCCAGCATTTT
>TRBJ1-1|few|NA|TRBV5-1
CASSLLWTDTEAFF
TGCGCCAGCAGCTTGTTATGGACGGACACTGAAGCTTTCTTT
>TRBJ1-1|NA|TRBD1|TRBV20-1
CSALDRAEFRAFF
TGCAGTGCTCTTGACAGGGCCGAGTTCAGGGCTTTCTTT
>TRBJ2-1|NA|TRBD2|TRBV6-5
CASSYAGTSGRGEQFF
TGTGCCAGCAGTTATGCCGGGACTAGCGGGAGGGGTGAGCAGTTCTTC
>TRBJ2-1|many|NA|TRBV15
CATCDGYSYNEQFF
TGTGCCACCTGTGACGGATACTCCTACAATGAGCAGTTCTTC
>TRBJ1-3|NA|TRBD1|TRBV15
CATSRDLGQYSGNTIYF
TGTGCCACCAGCAGAGATCTGGGACAGTACTCTGGAAACACCATATATTTT
>TRBJ1-1|NA|NA|TRBV29-1
CSVGHLNTEAFF
TGCAGCGTTGGGCATTTGAACACTGAAGCTTTCTTT
>TRBJ1-1|few|NA|TRBV5-1
CASSLRDTEAFF
TGCGCCAGCAGCCTCCGAGACACTGAAGCTTTCTTT
>TRBJ2-7|NA|TRBD2|TRBV7-9
CASSPAYAIAGSDEQYF
TGTGCCAGCAGCCCGGCCTACGCGATAGCGGGAAGCGACGAGCAGTACTTC
>TRBJ1-5|few|NA|TRBV20-1
CSAIRDLGGNQPQHF
TGCAGTGCCATCCGGGACCTCGGTGGCAATCAGCCCCAGCATTTT
>TRBJ2-1|few|TRBD1|TRBV7-9
CASSSDRAGDEQFF
TGTGCCAGCAGCTCGGACAGGGCTGGCGATGAGCAGTTCTTC
>TRBJ1-5|NA|NA|TRBV6-1
CASRPGFTQPQHF
TGTGCCAGCAGACCAGGATTTACTCAGCCCCAGCATTTT
>TRBJ2-7|many|TRBD2|TRBV29-1
CSVKVASGYEQYF
TGCAGCGTCAAAGTGGCTAGCGGCTACGAGCAGTACTTC
>TRBJ1-5|NA|NA|TRBV6-1
CASSPLPGARSNQPQHF
TGTGCCAGCAGCCCCTTGCCAGGGGCAAGGAGCAATCAGCCCCAGCATTTT
>TRBJ1-5|many|NA|TRBV27
CATSEGLANQPQHF
TGTGCCACCTCGGAGGGACTGGCCAATCAGCCCCAGCATTTT
>TRBJ2-1|many|TRBD1|TRBV5-1
CASSLAPGTVLYNEQFF
TGCGCCAGCAGCTTGGCCCCCGGGACAGTTCTGTACAATGAGCAGTTCTTC
>TRBJ2-7|few|NA|TRBV7-2
CASSFGGSGVYEQYF
TGTGCCAGCAGCTTCGGTGGGAGTGGTGTCTACGAGCAGTACTTC
>TRBJ1-1|many|NA|TRBV12-3/TRBV12-4
CASSSRNLLNTEAFF
TGTGCCAGCAGTTCGAGGAACCTGCTGAACACTGAAGCTTTCTTT
>TRBJ2-3|many|NA|TRBV6-5
CASTNGGDTQYF
TGTGCCAGCACCAACGGTGGGGATACGCAGTATTTT
>TRBJ2-1|many|TRBD2|TRBV7-2
CASSLTGTRAFF
TGTGCCAGCAGCTTAACCGGGACTAGGGCGTTCTTC
>TRBJ1-1|NA|NA|TRBV5-1
CASSSGEFTEAFF
TGCGCCAGCAGCTCCGGAGAATTCACTGAAGCTTTCTTT
>TRBJ1-1|NA|TRBD1|TRBV6-1
CASSLGQMNTEAFF
TGTGCCAGCAGCCTGGGACAGATGAACACTGAAGCTTTCTTT
>TRBJ1-1|NA|NA|TRBV29-1
CSVKKSGRHTEAFF
TGCAGCGTTAAAAAGTCCGGACGGCACACTGAAGCTTTCTTT
>TRBJ2-1|NA|NA|TRBV10-3
CAISVYGRDSNEQFF
TGTGCCATCAGCGTCTATGGCCGGGACTCCAATGAGCAGTTCTTC
>TRBJ2-1|few|TRBD2|TRBV6-5
CASSYPGASGSNEQFF
TGTGCCAGCAGTTACCCGGGTGCTAGCGGGAGCAATGAGCAGTTCTTC
>TRBJ2-5|NA|TRBD1|TRBV20-1
CSAGGGETQYF
TGCAGTGCAGGGGGCGGCGAGACCCAGTACTTC
>TRBJ2-1|NA|NA|TRBV5-6
CASSSGWNYNEQFF
TGTGCCAGCAGCTCGGGGTGGAATTACAATGAGCAGTTCTTC
>TRBJ1-2|NA|NA|TRBV7-2
CASSPGSGVNYGYTF
TGTGCCAGCAGCCCAGGGTCAGGGGTTAACTATGGCTACACCTTC
>TRBJ1-2|NA|TRBD1|TRBV5-1
CASSAPGQGLFNYGYTF
TGCGCCAGCAGCGCCCCGGGACAGGGGCTCTTTAACTATGGCTACACCTTC
>TRBJ2-7|few|NA|TRBV5-5
CASTPLGTYEQYF
TGTGCCAGCACCCCCCTAGGGACCTACGAGCAGTACTTC
>TRBJ2-7|many|TRBD2|TRBV20-1
CSALGIGLAGGRASEQYF
TGCAGTGCACTAGGTATCGGACTAGCGGGAGGGAGGGCTTCCGAGCAGTACTTC
>TRBJ1-3|many|NA|TRBV7-9
CASRPTVSSSFGNTIYF
TGTGCCAGCAGACCGACAGTCTCTTCGTCGTTCGGGAACACCATATATTTT